This T cell receptor beta chain comes out of a study of blood T cell repertoires in COVID-19. Study at large: From the United States, Italy and Spain came samples of acute and convalescent COVID-19. Sample material is recorded as cDNA or gDNA derived from T cells, B-cell-depleted T cells, or PBMCs.

Clones were read by immunoSEQ multiplex PCR, and TCRdb kept only the in-frame ones, dropping some. The sample records roughly 180,000 clones, more than 65% being singletons. The study drew participants aged about 18 to 95 years from 24 US areas. Cohort placement rested on clinical history that participants reported themselves. The CDR3 sequence is 13 residues long. Trimming shortened V by 10 bases and J by 5 bases, and 14 bases separated the two germline ends. V is TRBV12-3 or TRBV12-4 and J is TRBJ1-4; D is perhaps TRBD1 (5 bases). This clonotype originated in a woman in her forties with acute COVID-19. The specimen was PBMCs or T cells enriched from blood (not recorded which). This CDR3 reads CATKAKGNEKLFF. In DNA, the CDR3 is TGTGCCACCAAGGCGAAGGGGAATGAAAAACTGTTTTTT.